This TCR beta chain derives from a study of blood T cells in healthy people across ages. The authors ran a second PCR of about 7 to 11 cycles using a sample-barcoded 5' primer and a J-beta primer mix. TCRdb re-called the 5' RACE reads with MiXCR, one entry per CDR3 protein. The sample has 850,000 to 1,300,000 distinct CDR3 sequences, under 55% seen once; the top ten hold approximately 17%. This clonotype has more than one count but fewer than ten. Its specificity is unknown. PBMCs were isolated at a quantity of at least 7 million per sample. Every sample gave at least 5 micrograms of total RNA when it was extracted. The study, taken as a whole, reports: Diversity estimates from one million T cells were considered underestimates. Donors of long life had a larger count of naive CD4+ cells and greater diversity than aged donors.

This receptor was taken from a woman aged 55-70 years in good health. The sequenced sample consisted of blood.

In DNA, the CDR3 is TGTGCCAGCACCCGTGGAGCGGGGATGTTGGATACGCAGTATTTT. It is translated as CASTRGAGMLDTQYF. The chain couples TRBV27 to TRBJ2-3, with 7 bases identical to TRBD2. This CDR3 spans 15 amino acids. Germline V gene lookup returns CDR1 MNHEY and CDR2 SMNVEV (reference sequence). The V gene end was trimmed by 7 bases and the J gene end by 6 bases; junction bases not matched to a gene: 13.